Described below is a single T cell receptor (beta chain) sequence and its context. What it recognizes is unknown. This sample is part of a study of cytomegalovirus exposure and HLA in healthy donors. For the study at large: The same platform was used for the 120 validation repertoires and the approximately 700 first-cohort repertoires, a later analysis reported.

TCRdb's table, derived via immunoSEQ multiplex PCR, lists solely in-frame clones and lacks some. The sample lists about 180,000 clones, approximately 90% seen once, with roughly 1.4% in the top ten. Study-wide results and caveats: The study found most TCR sequences rare, yet found some public TCRs in many donors. Reports indicated that the classifier achieved high specificity and sensitivity in diagnosing cytomegalovirus status. Altogether, some 170 TCR beta chains were recorded as cytomegalovirus-associated.

This CDR3 region has 13 residues. Trimming shortened V by 4 bases and J by 7 bases, and 13 bases separated the two germline ends. The germline V gene encodes CDR1 MNHNS and CDR2 SASEGT. This TCR derives from a woman aged 25-40 years in good health and CMV-seronegative. The rearrangement joins TRBV6-1 to TRBJ1-2; D is possibly TRBD1 (6 bases). The sequencing input was PBMCs. The CDR3 DNA follows: TGTGCCAGCAGTGCTCAGGGGTGGGGTGGCTACACCTTC. Protein: CASSAQGWGGYTF.